The rows below give T cell receptor beta chains drawn from one sample of a study of T cell clones after liver transplantation. Repertoires were generated with immunoSEQ multiplex PCR, while TCRdb's copy carries only in-frame clones and drops some. The sample holds around 6,000 clones, around three quarters seen once. The sequencing used CD8+ T cells from blood, collected 24 months after liver transplant. All receptors come from a human patient who received a liver transplant. Some T cells may originate from the graft donor. CDR3s include the opening cysteine and the closing phenylalanine or tryptophan. Each record gives: CDR3 protein, V gene, J gene.

CASSEALSAVYEQFF	TRBV2	TRBJ2-1
CATKAGATDTQYF	TRBV5-4	TRBJ2-3
CASSGAGDRYEQYF	TRBV5-6	TRBJ2-7
CASSVREADFYEQYF	TRBV9	TRBJ2-7
CASSVDNDNSPLHF	TRBV9	TRBJ1-6
CASSWGQGNYEQYF	TRBV5-4	TRBJ2-7
CASSFGVKLEAFF	TRBV27	TRBJ1-1
CASSLVGLAEDNEQFF	TRBV5-1	TRBJ2-1
CSVPDRGGSGELFF	TRBV29-1	TRBJ2-2
CASSHLGSPLHF	TRBV7-3	TRBJ1-6
CASSLEGLAGGRNNEQFF	TRBV7-6	TRBJ2-1
CASSSSLSGGYNEQFF	TRBV11-2	TRBJ2-1
CASRPASGTSQNTGELFF	TRBV7-9	TRBJ2-2
CASSQDRGDQETQYF	TRBV4-2	TRBJ2-5
CASRSPGGYTF	TRBV5-1	TRBJ1-2
CASSRTGLAGGYNTDTQYF	TRBV18	TRBJ2-3
CATSFGSNTEAFF	TRBV15	TRBJ1-1
CASSSHLSSYEQYF	TRBV5-1	TRBJ2-7
CASSVGVGGRDEQFF	TRBV9	TRBJ2-1
CATSGQAGGSYEQYF	TRBV15	TRBJ2-7
CATSRADPGGVGLDQPQHF	TRBV15	TRBJ1-5
CASSFVGYEQYF	TRBV5-1	TRBJ2-7
CASSPGYEQYF	TRBV7-2	TRBJ2-7
CASSSAFTNQPQHF	TRBV7-9	TRBJ1-5
CASSVEGTEAFF	TRBV9	TRBJ1-1
CASSLSPGQGAPYNEQFF	TRBV27	TRBJ2-1
CASSLQISNQPQHF	TRBV28	TRBJ1-5
CASSNRTGGKGYEQYF	TRBV7-9	TRBJ2-7
CASSLRSLWGGELFF	TRBV11-2	TRBJ2-2
CASSLDYEQFF	TRBV7-7	TRBJ2-1
CASSLGALLGLEQYF	TRBV5-6	TRBJ2-7
CASSPDRVNEKLFF	TRBV9	TRBJ1-4
CASSQGVASYEQYF	TRBV4-3	TRBJ2-7
CASGRGRTNEKLFF	TRBV28	TRBJ1-4
CASSSYSPLHF	TRBV11-2	TRBJ1-6
CAISESGQGDSYEQYF	TRBV10-3	TRBJ2-7
CASKSGSFYNEQFF	TRBV19	TRBJ2-1
CASSVEGALAGLYNEQFF	TRBV9	TRBJ2-1
CASSGDSRPAMNTEAFF	TRBV9	TRBJ1-1
CASSPGLAGGEQFF	TRBV9	TRBJ2-1
CASSFSRGRRSTDTQYF	TRBV11-2	TRBJ2-3
CASSLVAGPNNEQFF	TRBV19	TRBJ2-1
CASRAANTEAFF	TRBV5-6	TRBJ1-1
CASSFSPNYGYTF	TRBV27	TRBJ1-2